Shown below are 31 T cell receptor beta chains from a single sample sequenced in a study of T cells in Graves' hyperthyroidism and ophthalmopathy. It was RNA transcripts that yielded the amplified TCR beta CDR3 regions. The HTBI primer set drove a first-round RT-PCR of the TCR CDR3. TCRdb called the multiplex PCR reads again in MiXCR, with one record for every CDR3 protein. The sample holds a few hundred thousand distinct CDR3 sequences, 15% to 19% seen once. The sequencing sample was made of blood. These receptors all come from a woman aged 25-40 years with Graves' hyperthyroidism.

The chain is built from TRBV6-2 or TRBV6-3 and TRBJ1-5; TRBD1 is a possible D gene (6 bases). The CDR3 has 14 amino acids. The germline gives CDR1 MNHEY, CDR2 SVGEGT. Trimming pared 2 bases from V and 6 bases from J, leaving 11 bases between. CDR3 loop: CASSYGGGGQPQHF. The CDR3 DNA is TGTGCCAGCAGTTACGGAGGGGGAGGTCAGCCCCAGCATTTT.

This clonotype was recorded at least ten times. The chain recombines TRBV6-1 with TRBJ2-5; 15 bases fit TRBD2. Trimming cost V 6 bases and J 5 bases; bases outside gene matches: 4. Germline CDR1 is MNHNS and CDR2 is SASEGT. There are 15 residues in the CDR3. As DNA, the CDR3 is TGTGCCAGCAGCGGACTAGCGGGAGGGCCGGAGACCCAGTACTTC. This gives the protein CASSGLAGGPETQYF.

Concerning this clonotype itself: A junction boundary mismatches the germline segment, possibly from a read error. The V gene is TRBV18, the J gene TRBJ1-1; D is unresolved. Per the germline V gene, CDR1 is KGHSH and CDR2 is LQKENI. CDR3 size: 14 residues. The CDR3, as DNA: TGTGCCAGCTCAATTAAGGAAGTGAACACTGGAGCTTTCTTT. Translation gives CASSIKEVNTGAFF.

This clonotype has a count of ten or more. The chain combines TRBV27 with TRBJ1-1, with unresolved D. Germline lookup yields CDR1 MNHEY and CDR2 SMNVEV (reference sequence). The CDR3 is made up of 14 amino acids. The V and J ends lost 2 bases and 1 base respectively, with 8 bases between them. CDR3 amino acids: CASSLGVANTEAFF. CDR3 sequence (DNA): TGTGCCAGCAGTTTAGGAGTTGCGAACACTGAAGCTTTCTTT.

This clonotype was observed at least ten times. The chain carries TRBV30 and TRBJ1-1; a weak D match, TRBD1 (5 bases). The CDR3 runs to 13 residues. Trimming left V 3 bases short and J 3 bases short, with 11 bases between. Looked up from germline, CDR1 is GTSNPN and CDR2 is SVGIG (reference sequence). CDR3 DNA: TGTGCCTGGAGGCCGGGGGAGTACACTGAAGCTTTCTTT. Its translation: CAWRPGEYTEAFF.

This clonotype was observed at least ten times. V is TRBV7-6 and J is TRBJ2-7; D gene ambiguous. The CDR3 runs to 14 residues. The V end lost 0 bases, the J end lost 4 bases, and 10 bases lay between the germline ends. CDR1 SGHVS and CDR2 FNYEAQ come from the germline V gene. The CDR3 coding sequence is TGTGCCAGCAGCTTAGCGCGCGAAGGATACGAGCAGTACTTC. It specifies CASSLAREGYEQYF. Full variable domain (outside the CDR3, taken from reference TRBV7-6 and TRBJ2-7): GAGVSQSPRYKVTKRGQDVALRCDPISGHVSLYWYRQALGQGPEFLTYFNYEAQQDKSGLPNDRFSAERPEGSISTLTIQRTEQRDSAMYRCASSLAREGYEQYFGPGTRLTVT.

There are many counts of this clonotype. The CDR3 DNA reads as TGCAGCGTTGAAGGGGCTAGCGGGAAAACGAATTACGAGCAGTACTTC. Translating it yields CSVEGASGKTNYEQYF. The chain employs TRBV29-1 and TRBJ2-7; 9 bases are a match to TRBD2. Germline CDR1 reads SQVTM; CDR2 reads ANQGSEA. The trim removed 1 base at V and 4 bases at J, leaving 11 bases unmatched. This CDR3 region has 16 residues.

The rearrangement uses TRBV13 and TRBJ1-2; D gene ambiguous. V lost 1 base to trimming and J lost 13 bases, with 19 bases between them. CDR3 size: 14 residues. Per the germline V gene, CDR1 is PRHDT and CDR2 is FYEKMQ (reference sequence). The CDR3 reads CASSLDRIAEPPTF. DNA for the CDR3: TGTGCCAGCAGCTTAGACCGTATTGCAGAGCCTCCCACCTTC.

This clonotype appeared a few times. CDR3 in amino acids: CASRSSGTARAEAFF. The CDR3 region has the DNA TGTGCCAGCAGGTCATCCGGGACGGCTCGGGCCGAAGCTTTCTTT. The V and J genes are TRBV25-1 and TRBJ1-1, with a tentative D call TRBD1 (5 bases). The CDR3 extends over 15 amino acids. With 6 bases removed from V and 8 bases from J, the gap between germline ends came to 22 bases. CDR1 and CDR2 from the germline V gene are MGHDK and SYGVNS.

This clonotype was found many times. The V call is TRBV6-2 or TRBV6-3, the J call TRBJ2-7; 11 positions match TRBD2. The CDR3 consists of 18 residues. Germline values: CDR1 MNHEY, CDR2 SVGEGT. V shed 0 bases and J 0 bases; nucleotides not matched to a gene: 7. The CDR3 reads CASSYSKIAGGSSYEQYF. CDR3 in DNA: TGTGCCAGCAGTTACTCGAAGATAGCGGGAGGGTCCTCCTACGAGCAGTACTTC.

This clonotype came up many times. DNA for the CDR3: TGTGCCAGCAGTTACGCAGGGATTGCGACAGATACGCAGTATTTT. This sequence encodes CASSYAGIATDTQYF. V is TRBV6-6 and J is TRBJ2-3, with D tentatively TRBD1 (5 bases). CDR1 is MNHNY and CDR2 is SVGAGI in the germline V gene (reference sequence). CDR3 length: 15 amino acids. V was cut by 2 bases and J by 3 bases, with 12 bases left in between.

This clonotype was observed at least ten times. The V and J genes are TRBV3-1 and TRBJ2-1; 12 bases agree with TRBD2. V lost 1 base to trimming and J lost 4 bases; unmatched junction nucleotides: 2. This CDR3 is built from 16 residues. The germline V gene has CDR1 LGHDT and CDR2 YNNKEL (reference sequence). CDR3 region: CASSQGTSGIYNEQFF. CDR3 DNA: TGTGCCAGCAGCCAAGGGACTAGCGGGATATACAATGAGCAGTTCTTC.

In its sample, this clonotype was seen many times. The chain links TRBV6-1 to TRBJ2-1, with 7 positions matching TRBD2. Germline V CDR1 and CDR2: MNHNS, SASEGT. Trimming removed 5 bases from V and 7 bases from J; junction bases left unmatched: 14. The CDR3 length is 16 residues. The CDR3 DNA reads TGTGCCAGCAGTTCCGAATCGACTAGCCCGGTTAATGAGCAGTTCTTC. This sequence encodes CASSSESTSPVNEQFF.

This clonotype appeared a few times. This chain connects TRBV27 to TRBJ2-3; 8 nucleotides agree with TRBD2. Germline CDR1 reads MNHEY; CDR2 reads SMNVEV (reference sequence). V trimming: 3 bases; J trimming: 4 bases; junction bases outside the gene matches: 6. This CDR3 contains 15 residues. CDR3 loop: CASSFGGRRADTQYF. CDR3 coding DNA: TGTGCCAGCAGTTTTGGCGGGAGGCGCGCAGATACGCAGTATTTT.

This clonotype was detected many times. In DNA, the CDR3 is TGTGCCAGCAGCTTAGTTAGTCTAGCGGGCCCCCCACCAGATACGCAGTATTTT. This codes for CASSLVSLAGPPPDTQYF. The genes are TRBV7-2 and TRBJ2-3; 8 nucleotides agree with TRBD2. CDR3 length: 18 residues. The germline gives CDR1 SGHTA, CDR2 FQGNSA. After removal of 1 base from V and 4 bases from J, the junction contained 13 bases not matched to a gene.

This clonotype was picked up a small number of times. The chain is built from TRBV7-9 and TRBJ1-2, with D perhaps TRBD1 (5 bases). Germline CDR1 and CDR2: SEHNR and FQNEAQ (reference sequence). There are 15 residues in the CDR3. Trimming took off 8 bases at V and 8 bases at J, with 24 bases between the two ends. The DNA of the CDR3 is TGTGCCAGCTGGGGGGGAGACTCCAAGGCGCGGGGCTACACCTTC. The encoded protein is CASWGGDSKARGYTF.

In this sample, this clonotype turned up a few times. The V gene is TRBV9, the J gene TRBJ2-2; 8 positions agree with TRBD1. The ends lost 4 bases at V and 6 bases at J; junction bases unmatched: 5. CDR1 and CDR2 from the germline V gene are SGDLS and YYNGEE. CDR3 length: 14 amino acids. The CDR3 DNA sequence: TGTGCCAGCAGCCCCGGACAGGGTCCCGGGGAGCTGTTTTTT. Protein: CASSPGQGPGELFF.

In its sample, this clonotype was seen a few times. V usage is TRBV27 and J usage is TRBJ2-2; TRBD1 aligns across 7 bases. The CDR3 is 13 amino acids. The germline V gene encodes CDR1 MNHEY and CDR2 SMNVEV (reference sequence). V trimming: 2 bases; J trimming: 9 bases; junction bases outside the gene matches: 3. CDR3 DNA: TGTGCCAGCAGTTTAAGGGGGCCATGGGAGCTGTTTTTT. Protein sequence: CASSLRGPWELFF.

This clonotype was counted ten times or more. This chain uses TRBV5-1 with TRBJ2-7; 7 nucleotides agree with TRBD1. This CDR3 contains 14 residues. Per the germline V gene, CDR1 is SGHRS and CDR2 is YFSETQ. V dropped 4 bases and J dropped 0; count of bases not matched to a gene: 4. DNA for the CDR3: TGCGCCAGCAGCATGGGACAGACCTCCTACGAGCAGTACTTC. Translating gives CASSMGQTSYEQYF. Based on the CDR3 plus reference TRBV5-1 and TRBJ2-7, the full variable domain is KAGVTQTPRYLIKTRGQQVTLSCSPISGHRSVSWYQQTPGQGLQFLFEYFSETQRNKGNFPGRFSGRQFSNSRSEMNVSTLELGDSALYLCASSMGQTSYEQYFGPGTRLTVT.

At least ten counts were recorded for this clonotype. The rearrangement uses TRBV10-3 and TRBJ1-1, with D unresolved. The CDR3 runs 13 residues. V lost 8 bases, J lost 0 bases, and 10 bases lay in between. Germline lookup yields CDR1 ENHRY and CDR2 SYGVKD. The CDR3 loop reads CAIGGVLNTEAFF. The DNA of the CDR3 is TGTGCCATCGGTGGGGTTCTGAACACTGAAGCTTTCTTT.

Notes on this clonotype: This sequence may be a read error, since a much larger clone differs from it by one base. No conserved phenylalanine or tryptophan is present at the end of the CDR3, so a read error is the likely explanation. The V gene is TRBV7-2, the J gene TRBJ2-3, with D possibly being TRBD1 or TRBD2 (6 bases each). The CDR3 sequence is 16 residues long. CDR1 SGHTA and CDR2 FQGNSA come from the germline V gene. V was pared by 5 bases and J by 2 bases, with 17 bases between. CDR3 sequence (DNA): TGTGCCAGCAGCAGGGGGGCGGGCCCTTCCACAGATACGCAGTATCTT. Amino acids: CASSRGAGPSTDTQYL.

This sequence joins TRBV4-1 and TRBJ2-2; TRBD2 matches 10 bases. The germline V gene has CDR1 MGHRA and CDR2 YSYEKL. Germline trimming cut 4 bases from V and 7 bases from J; bases unmatched to any gene: 18. This CDR3 contains 19 residues. CDR3 in DNA: TGCGCCAGCAGCCCCGGAGCGCTAGCGGGAGCCGACGGGGGCGGGGAGCTGTTTTTT. Translating it yields CASSPGALAGADGGGELFF.

As concerns this clonotype: This may come from a read error, since a much larger clone is one base off. The V call is TRBV9, the J call TRBJ2-7; TRBD1 aligns across 9 bases. In germline, CDR1 is SGDLS, CDR2 YYNGEE. V shed 3 bases, J shed 7 bases, and the junction held 11 bases outside the gene matches. The CDR3 runs to 15 residues. CDR3 in amino acids: CASSDIDTGGAEQYF. The CDR3 DNA reads TGTGCCAGCAGCGACATCGACACAGGGGGCGCTGAGCAGTACTTC.

The chain carries TRBV18 and TRBJ1-3; D is unresolved. V was clipped by 3 bases and J by 0 bases, with 15 bases between them. The CDR3 contains 17 residues. From germline, CDR1 is KGHSH and CDR2 LQKENI. DNA for the CDR3: TGTGCCAGCTCACCTATACCCGGCAGCCGCTCTGGAAACACCATATATTTT. Residues: CASSPIPGSRSGNTIYF.

This clonotype has at least ten counts. The V and J genes are TRBV27 and TRBJ2-7; D is uncertain. This CDR3 contains 15 residues. Per germline, CDR1 MNHEY and CDR2 SMNVEV (reference sequence). Trimming shortened V by 0 bases and J by 0 bases, and 9 bases separated the two germline ends. The CDR3 is CASSLSMTASYEQYF. The CDR3 DNA reads as TGTGCCAGCAGTTTATCGATGACGGCCTCCTACGAGCAGTACTTC.

This clonotype was seen many times. The V gene is TRBV7-9, the J gene TRBJ2-7; 10 bases agree with TRBD2. V lost 5 bases and J lost 5; bases outside the gene matches: 3. The length of the CDR3 is 13 residues. CDR1 SEHNR and CDR2 FQNEAQ come from the germline V gene (reference sequence). This CDR3 reads CASSTSGIDEQYF. The CDR3 region has the DNA TGTGCCAGCAGCACTAGCGGGATCGACGAGCAGTACTTC.

This clonotype has just a few counts. This rearrangement joins TRBV7-3 to TRBJ2-3, with D perhaps TRBD1 or TRBD2 (5 bases each). The germline gives CDR1 SGHTA, CDR2 FQGTGA. V was shortened by 5 bases and J by 4 bases, with 19 bases between the two germline ends. This CDR3 is built from 16 residues. CDR3 nucleotides: TGTGCCAGCAGCAAGATCGGGGCTGTCCCCCCAGATACGCAGTATTTT. Translating it yields CASSKIGAVPPDTQYF.

The sample holds many counts of this clonotype. The chain links TRBV12-3 or TRBV12-4 to TRBJ2-3, with a weak D call TRBD2 (6 bases). V was shortened by 11 bases and J by 1 base, with 19 bases between the two germline ends. CDR3 size: 15 residues. CDR3 protein: CACLWGVLGTDTQYF. DNA of the CDR3: TGTGCCTGCCTGTGGGGGGTCCTAGGCACAGATACGCAGTATTTT.

This clonotype was observed many times. The chain has TRBV6-6 and TRBJ1-1; TRBD1 is a possible D gene (5 bases). This CDR3 has 15 amino acids. CDR1 and CDR2 from the germline V gene are MNHNY and SVGAGI (reference sequence). The V end lost 0 bases, the J end lost 5 bases, and 13 bases lay between the germline ends. The CDR3 DNA reads TGTGCCAGCAGTTACTCCTCGGGGCTCGGAACTGAAGCTTTCTTT. It encodes CASSYSSGLGTEAFF.

Regarding this clonotype: Being one base from a much bigger clone, this may be a read error. It is likely a read error, because the conserved phenylalanine at the end of the CDR3 is missing. The J gene is TRBJ1-4, the V gene TRBV28; 9 nucleotides agree with TRBD1. This CDR3 has 15 amino acids. The V gene end was trimmed by 2 bases and the J gene end by 4 bases; junction bases not matched to a gene: 2. Germline V CDR1 and CDR2: MDHEN, SYDVKM. The CDR3 coding sequence is TGTGCCAGCAGTTTAAGGGACAGGGATAATGAAAAACTGTTTTCT. It translates to CASSLRDRDNEKLFS.

This clonotype was counted many times. The chain carries TRBV12-3 or TRBV12-4 and TRBJ2-7, with 9 bases that match TRBD2. The CDR3 is 14 residues long. Trimming cost V 4 bases and J 5 bases; bases outside gene matches: 6. CDR3 DNA sequence: TGTGCCAGCAGTTGGTCTAGCGGGATCCACGAGCAGTACTTC. Protein sequence: CASSWSSGIHEQYF.